A selection of T cell receptor beta chains follows, all from one sample in a study of OX40 agonist ivuxolimab in advanced cancers. The assay was immunoSEQ multiplex PCR, and TCRdb's table has in-frame clones only and misses some. The sample contains some 60,000 clones, roughly 80% of which appear only once. Sequenced material: CD4+ or CD8+ T cells sorted from blood, taken in a trial of the OX40 agonist ivuxolimab. These TCRs come from an adult with an advanced solid tumor such as melanoma, head and neck, liver or kidney cancer. Both conserved end residues are part of each CDR3. D genes are given only for firm matches. Clone size is stated in some rows and not others, as once, few, many or a class when expanded.

CDR3 protein: CASSFRVPNPEQFF
CDR3 DNA: TGTGCCAGCAGCTTCAGGGTTCCCAATCCTGAGCAGTTCTTC
clone size: few
V gene: TRBV7-2
D gene: NA
CDR3 length: 14
J gene: TRBJ2-1

CDR3 protein: CASSLQRGNTEAFF
CDR3 DNA: TGTGCCAGCAGCTTGCAGCGAGGGAACACTGAAGCTTTCTTT
clone size: NA
V gene: TRBV5-4
D gene: NA
CDR3 length: 14
J gene: TRBJ1-1

CDR3 protein: CASSLEDRNTEAFF
CDR3 DNA: TGTGCCAGCAGTTTAGAGGATAGAAACACTGAAGCTTTCTTT
clone size: NA
V gene: TRBV6-6
D gene: NA
CDR3 length: 14
J gene: TRBJ1-1

CDR3 protein: CASSLGTSGTDTQYF
CDR3 DNA: TGCGCCAGCAGCCTCGGGACTAGCGGCACAGATACGCAGTATTTT
clone size: NA
V gene: TRBV5-1
D gene: TRBD2
CDR3 length: 15
J gene: TRBJ2-3

CDR3 protein: CASSSGLAGASDTQYF
CDR3 DNA: TGTGCCAGCAGCTCTGGACTAGCGGGAGCATCAGATACGCAGTATTTT
clone size: once
V gene: TRBV7-9
D gene: TRBD2
CDR3 length: 16
J gene: TRBJ2-3

CDR3 protein: CASSFGNQETQYF
CDR3 DNA: TGTGCCAGCAGCTTCGGGAACCAAGAGACCCAGTACTTC
clone size: NA
V gene: TRBV7-3
D gene: NA
CDR3 length: 13
J gene: TRBJ2-5

CDR3 protein: CASSRIPGLGDHNEQFF
CDR3 DNA: TGTGCCAGTAGTAGGATACCGGGACTAGGGGACCACAATGAGCAGTTCTTC
clone size: NA
V gene: TRBV19
D gene: TRBD2
CDR3 length: 17
J gene: TRBJ2-1

CDR3 protein: CASSLGGLGKETQYF
CDR3 DNA: TGTGCCAGCAGCTTAGGGGGTTTAGGGAAAGAGACCCAGTACTTC
clone size: once
V gene: TRBV13
D gene: NA
CDR3 length: 15
J gene: TRBJ2-5

CDR3 protein: CASSLALGSEAFF
CDR3 DNA: TGTGCCAGCAGCTTAGCTCTCGGCTCTGAAGCTTTCTTT
clone size: NA
V gene: TRBV7-7
D gene: NA
CDR3 length: 13
J gene: TRBJ1-1

CDR3 protein: CSTRENYGYTF
CDR3 DNA: TGCAGTACCAGGGAGAACTATGGCTACACCTTC
clone size: NA
V gene: TRBV29-1
D gene: NA
CDR3 length: 11
J gene: TRBJ1-2

CDR3 protein: CASSDMQGMETEAFF
CDR3 DNA: TGCGCCAGCAGTGACATGCAGGGTATGGAGACTGAAGCTTTCTTT
clone size: NA
V gene: TRBV10-2
D gene: NA
CDR3 length: 15
J gene: TRBJ1-1

CDR3 protein: CASGILAGLSNEQFF
CDR3 DNA: TGTGCTAGTGGAATACTAGCGGGGCTTAGCAATGAGCAGTTCTTC
clone size: once
V gene: TRBV12-5
D gene: TRBD2
CDR3 length: 15
J gene: TRBJ2-1

CDR3 protein: CASSQDGRGRDINSPLHF
CDR3 DNA: TGTGCCAGCAGCCAAGATGGGCGGGGTAGGGATATTAATTCACCCCTCCACTTT
clone size: few
V gene: TRBV4-2
D gene: NA
CDR3 length: 18
J gene: TRBJ1-6

CDR3 protein: CASSLEQGSGYTF
CDR3 DNA: TGCGCCAGCAGCTTGGAACAGGGAAGTGGCTACACCTTC
clone size: NA
V gene: TRBV5-1
D gene: NA
CDR3 length: 13
J gene: TRBJ1-2

CDR3 protein: CASSQDQASGRVKTQYF
CDR3 DNA: TGTGCCAGCAGCCAAGATCAGGCTAGCGGGAGGGTAAAGACCCAGTACTTC
clone size: NA
V gene: TRBV4-2
D gene: TRBD2
CDR3 length: 17
J gene: TRBJ2-5

CDR3 protein: CASSLGYRNRNEQFF
CDR3 DNA: TGTGCCAGCAGCTTAGGATACCGAAACCGAAATGAGCAGTTCTTC
clone size: NA
V gene: TRBV7-8
D gene: NA
CDR3 length: 15
J gene: TRBJ2-1